The clone carrying this T cell receptor (beta chain) was recorded many times. Its cognate antigen is unknown. This sample stems from a study of T cells in Graves' hyperthyroidism and ophthalmopathy. Notes on the study in general: The majority of expanded thyroid clonotypes above 0.001 also appeared in blood. A model of 13 V-J pairs discriminated ophthalmopathy from stable hyperthyroidism.

TCR beta CDR3 region amplification was performed from RNA transcripts. Using the HTBI primer set, a first-round RT-PCR was run on the TCR CDR3. Via MiXCR, TCRdb re-called the multiplex PCR reads, giving one row per CDR3 protein. This table holds about 550,000 distinct CDR3 sequences, 20% to 25% found once. Disease duration under 2 months; hyperthyroidism patients were aged 18 to 65. CDR1 and CDR2 (germline): KGHDR, SFDVKD. This CDR3 is 12 amino acids long. The V end was cut by 5 bases, the J end by 4 bases, with 4 bases between. The source is a man aged 18 to 29 with Graves' hyperthyroidism. The material sequenced was blood. The chain uses TRBV24-1 and TRBJ2-2; D remains ambiguous. CDR3 coding DNA: TGTGCCACCAGTGCTACCACCGGGGAGCTGTTTTTT. Its protein product is CATSATTGELFF.